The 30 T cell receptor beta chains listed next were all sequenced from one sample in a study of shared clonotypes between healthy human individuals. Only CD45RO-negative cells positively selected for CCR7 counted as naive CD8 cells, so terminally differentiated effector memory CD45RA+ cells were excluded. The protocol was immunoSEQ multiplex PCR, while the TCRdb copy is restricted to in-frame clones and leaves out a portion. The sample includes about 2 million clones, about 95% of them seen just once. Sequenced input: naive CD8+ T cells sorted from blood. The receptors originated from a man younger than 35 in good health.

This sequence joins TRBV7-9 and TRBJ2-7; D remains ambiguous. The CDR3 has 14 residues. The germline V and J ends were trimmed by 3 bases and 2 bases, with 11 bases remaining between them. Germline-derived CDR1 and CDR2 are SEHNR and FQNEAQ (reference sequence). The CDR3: CASSFVTETYEQYF. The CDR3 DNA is TGTGCCAGCAGCTTCGTGACGGAGACCTACGAGCAGTACTTC.

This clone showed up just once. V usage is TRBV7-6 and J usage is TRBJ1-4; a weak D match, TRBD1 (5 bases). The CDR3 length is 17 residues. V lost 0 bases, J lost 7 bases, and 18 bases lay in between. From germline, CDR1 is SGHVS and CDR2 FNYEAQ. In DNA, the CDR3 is TGTGCCAGCAGCTTAGCGGCTGGGGGAGGGGTCCGTGAAAAACTGTTTTTT. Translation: CASSLAAGGGVREKLFF.

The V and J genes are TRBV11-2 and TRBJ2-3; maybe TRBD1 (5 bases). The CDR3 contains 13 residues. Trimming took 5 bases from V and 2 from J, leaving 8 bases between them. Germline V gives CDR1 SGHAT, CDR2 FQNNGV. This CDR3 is CASSPRDTDTQYF. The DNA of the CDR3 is TGTGCCAGCAGCCCCAGGGACACAGATACGCAGTATTTT.

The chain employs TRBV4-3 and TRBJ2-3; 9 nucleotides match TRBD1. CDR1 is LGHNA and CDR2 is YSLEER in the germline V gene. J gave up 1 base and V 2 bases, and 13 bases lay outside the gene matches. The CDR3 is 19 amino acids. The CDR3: CASSQLWPGDRVGTDTQYF. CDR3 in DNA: TGCGCCAGCAGCCAACTCTGGCCAGGGGACAGGGTGGGCACAGATACGCAGTATTTT.

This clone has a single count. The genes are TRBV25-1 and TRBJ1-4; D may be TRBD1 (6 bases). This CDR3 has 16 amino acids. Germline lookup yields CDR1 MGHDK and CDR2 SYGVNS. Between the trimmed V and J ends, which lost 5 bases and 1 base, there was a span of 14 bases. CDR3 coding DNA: TGTGCCAGCAGTATGGGGGGCGAGGGAACTAATGAAAAACTGTTTTTT. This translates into CASSMGGEGTNEKLFF.

The CDR3 DNA follows: TGTGCCAGCAGCCGAGGGGCCACCTACGAGCAGTACTTC. Its protein product is CASSRGATYEQYF. V gene TRBV9 combines with J gene TRBJ2-7; D is tentatively TRBD1 or TRBD2 (5 bases each). The length of the CDR3 is 13 residues. V lost 4 bases to trimming and J lost 2 bases, with 10 bases between them. Germline CDR1 and CDR2: SGDLS and YYNGEE.

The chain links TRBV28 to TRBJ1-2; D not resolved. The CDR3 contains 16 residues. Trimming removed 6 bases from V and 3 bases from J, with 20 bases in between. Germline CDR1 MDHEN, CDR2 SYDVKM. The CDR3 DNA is TGTGCCAGCAGCCTACACGGCGATGGAGAGCACTATGGCTACACCTTC. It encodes CASSLHGDGEHYGYTF.

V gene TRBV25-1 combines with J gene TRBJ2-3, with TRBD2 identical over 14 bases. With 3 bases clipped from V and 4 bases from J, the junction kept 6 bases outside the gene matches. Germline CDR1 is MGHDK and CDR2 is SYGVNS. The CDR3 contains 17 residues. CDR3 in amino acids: CASSDGTSGGYADTQYF. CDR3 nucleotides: TGTGCCAGCAGTGACGGGACTAGCGGGGGTTACGCAGATACGCAGTATTTT.

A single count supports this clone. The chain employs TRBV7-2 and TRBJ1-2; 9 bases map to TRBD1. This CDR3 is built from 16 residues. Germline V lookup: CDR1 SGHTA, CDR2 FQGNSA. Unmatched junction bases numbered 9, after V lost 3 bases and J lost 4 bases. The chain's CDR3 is CASSLAGQGFGYGYTF. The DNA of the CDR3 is TGTGCCAGCAGCTTGGCGGGACAGGGATTCGGCTATGGCTACACCTTC.

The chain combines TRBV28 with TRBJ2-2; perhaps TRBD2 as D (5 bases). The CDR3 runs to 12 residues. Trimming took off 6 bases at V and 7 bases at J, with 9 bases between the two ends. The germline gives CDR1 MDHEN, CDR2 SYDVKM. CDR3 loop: CASSPGIGELFF. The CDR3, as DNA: TGTGCCAGCAGCCCCGGGATCGGGGAGCTGTTTTTT.

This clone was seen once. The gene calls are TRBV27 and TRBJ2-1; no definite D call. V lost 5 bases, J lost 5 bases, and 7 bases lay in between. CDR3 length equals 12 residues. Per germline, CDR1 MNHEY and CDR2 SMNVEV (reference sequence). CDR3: CASSPDDNEQFF. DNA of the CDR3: TGTGCCAGCAGTCCCGACGACAATGAGCAGTTCTTC.

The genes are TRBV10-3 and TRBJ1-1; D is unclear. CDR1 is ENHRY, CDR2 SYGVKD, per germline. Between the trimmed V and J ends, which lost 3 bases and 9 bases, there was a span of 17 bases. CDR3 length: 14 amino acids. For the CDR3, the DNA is TGTGCCATCAGTGACCCACGAGCGGCAGTTAAAGCTTTCTTT. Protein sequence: CAISDPRAAVKAFF.

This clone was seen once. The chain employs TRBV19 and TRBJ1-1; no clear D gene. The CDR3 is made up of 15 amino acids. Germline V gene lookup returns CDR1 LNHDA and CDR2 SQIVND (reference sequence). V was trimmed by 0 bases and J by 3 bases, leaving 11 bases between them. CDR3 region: CASSIDGGSYTEAFF. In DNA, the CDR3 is TGTGCCAGTAGTATAGATGGTGGCAGCTACACTGAAGCTTTCTTT.

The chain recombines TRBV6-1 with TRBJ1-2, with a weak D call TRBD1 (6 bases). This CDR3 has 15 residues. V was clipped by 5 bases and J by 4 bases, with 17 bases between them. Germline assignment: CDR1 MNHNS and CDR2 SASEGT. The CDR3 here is CASSPVGANRYGYTF. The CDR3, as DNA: TGTGCCAGCAGTCCCGTGGGGGCAAATCGCTATGGCTACACCTTC.

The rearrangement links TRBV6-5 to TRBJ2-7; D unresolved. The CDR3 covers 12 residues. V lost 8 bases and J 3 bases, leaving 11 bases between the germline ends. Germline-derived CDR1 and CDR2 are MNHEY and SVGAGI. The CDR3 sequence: CASGSGFYEQYF. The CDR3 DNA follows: TGTGCCAGCGGTTCCGGATTCTACGAGCAGTACTTC.

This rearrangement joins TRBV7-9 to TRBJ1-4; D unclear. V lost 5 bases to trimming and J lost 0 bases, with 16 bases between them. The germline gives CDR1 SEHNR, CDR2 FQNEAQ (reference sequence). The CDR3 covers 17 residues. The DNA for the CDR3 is TGTGCCAGCAGCCCGCCCCCTTCGGTTGCAACTAATGAAAAACTGTTTTTT. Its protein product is CASSPPPSVATNEKLFF.

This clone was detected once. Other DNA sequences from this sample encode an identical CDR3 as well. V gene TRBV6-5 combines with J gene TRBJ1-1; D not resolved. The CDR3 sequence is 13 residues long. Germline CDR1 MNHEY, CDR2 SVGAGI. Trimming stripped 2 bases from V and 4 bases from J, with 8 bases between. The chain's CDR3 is CASSYSEGTEAFF. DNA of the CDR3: TGTGCCAGCAGTTACAGCGAGGGCACTGAAGCTTTCTTT.

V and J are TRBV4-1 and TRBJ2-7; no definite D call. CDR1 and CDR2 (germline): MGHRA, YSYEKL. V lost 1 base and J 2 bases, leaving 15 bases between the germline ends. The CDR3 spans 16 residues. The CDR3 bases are TGCGCCAGCAGCCAAGGGGTAAAGAGCGCCACCTACGAGCAGTACTTC. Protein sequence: CASSQGVKSATYEQYF.

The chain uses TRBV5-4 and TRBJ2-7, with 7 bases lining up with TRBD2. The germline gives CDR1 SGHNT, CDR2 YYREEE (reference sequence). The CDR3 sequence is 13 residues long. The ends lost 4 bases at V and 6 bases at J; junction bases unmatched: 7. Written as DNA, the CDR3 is TGTGCCAGCAGCCCGCCGGGGGGTCTCGAGCAGTACTTC. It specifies CASSPPGGLEQYF.

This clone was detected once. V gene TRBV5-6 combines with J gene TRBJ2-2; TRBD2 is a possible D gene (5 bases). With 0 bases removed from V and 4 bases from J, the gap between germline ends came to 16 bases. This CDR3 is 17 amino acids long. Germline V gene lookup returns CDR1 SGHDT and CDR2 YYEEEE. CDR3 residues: CASSLALRTEGTGELFF. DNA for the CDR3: TGTGCCAGCAGCTTGGCTCTGCGAACTGAGGGCACCGGGGAGCTGTTTTTT.

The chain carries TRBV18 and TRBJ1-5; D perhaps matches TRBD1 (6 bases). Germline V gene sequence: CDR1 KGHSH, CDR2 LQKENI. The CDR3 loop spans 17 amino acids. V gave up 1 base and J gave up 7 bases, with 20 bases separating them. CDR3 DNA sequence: TGTGCCAGCTCACCACGGGCAGGGGAGTCGTTAGGGCAGCCCCAGCATTTT. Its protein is CASSPRAGESLGQPQHF.

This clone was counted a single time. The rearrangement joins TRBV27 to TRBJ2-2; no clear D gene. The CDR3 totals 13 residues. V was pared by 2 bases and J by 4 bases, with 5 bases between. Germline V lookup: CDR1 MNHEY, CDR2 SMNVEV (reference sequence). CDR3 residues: CASSLMITGELFF. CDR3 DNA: TGTGCCAGCAGTTTAATGATCACCGGGGAGCTGTTTTTT.

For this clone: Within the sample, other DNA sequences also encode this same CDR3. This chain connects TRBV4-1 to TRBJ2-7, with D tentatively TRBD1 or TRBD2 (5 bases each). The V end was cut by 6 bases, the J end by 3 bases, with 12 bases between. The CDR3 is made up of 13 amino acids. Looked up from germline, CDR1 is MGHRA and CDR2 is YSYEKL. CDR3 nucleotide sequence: TGCGCCAGCAGTCCCGGGACCATCTACGAGCAGTACTTC. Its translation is CASSPGTIYEQYF.

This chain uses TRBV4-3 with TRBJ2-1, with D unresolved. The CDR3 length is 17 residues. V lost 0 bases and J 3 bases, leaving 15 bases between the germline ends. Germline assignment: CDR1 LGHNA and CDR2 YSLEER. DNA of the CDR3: TGCGCCAGCAGCCAAGATCTGGGCTCTGCGGTCTACAATGAGCAGTTCTTC. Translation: CASSQDLGSAVYNEQFF.

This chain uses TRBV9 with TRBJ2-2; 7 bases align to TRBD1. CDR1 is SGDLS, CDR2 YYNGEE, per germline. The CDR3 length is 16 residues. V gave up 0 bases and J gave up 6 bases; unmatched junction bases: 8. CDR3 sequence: CASSVVTGVRAGELFF. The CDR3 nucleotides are TGTGCCAGCAGCGTAGTCACAGGGGTTCGTGCCGGGGAGCTGTTTTTT.

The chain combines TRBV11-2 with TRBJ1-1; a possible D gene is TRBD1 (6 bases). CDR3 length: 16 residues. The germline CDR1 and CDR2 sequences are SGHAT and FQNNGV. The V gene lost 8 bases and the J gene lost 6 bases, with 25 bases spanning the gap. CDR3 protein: CASGETRSQGRSEAFF. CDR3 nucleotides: TGTGCCAGCGGGGAGACTCGGTCACAGGGAAGGTCTGAAGCTTTCTTT. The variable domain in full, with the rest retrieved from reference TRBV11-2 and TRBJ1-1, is EAGVAQSPRYKIIEKRQSVAFWCNPISGHATLYWYQQILGQGPKLLIQFQNNGVVDDSQLPKDRFSAERLKGVDSTLKIQPAKLEDSAVYLCASGETRSQGRSEAFFGQGTRLTVV.

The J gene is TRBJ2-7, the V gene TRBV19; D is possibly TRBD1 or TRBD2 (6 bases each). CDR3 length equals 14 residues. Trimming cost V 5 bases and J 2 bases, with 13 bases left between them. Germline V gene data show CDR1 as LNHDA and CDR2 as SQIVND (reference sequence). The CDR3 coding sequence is TGTGCCAGTAGTTCCGGTAGGGGGGCCTACGAGCAGTACTTC. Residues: CASSSGRGAYEQYF.

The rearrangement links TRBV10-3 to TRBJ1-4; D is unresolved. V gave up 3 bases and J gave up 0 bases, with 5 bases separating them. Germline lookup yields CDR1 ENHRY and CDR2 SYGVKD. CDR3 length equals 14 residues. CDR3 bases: TGTGCCATCAGTGAACTTGCAACTAATGAAAAACTGTTTTTT. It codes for CAISELATNEKLFF.

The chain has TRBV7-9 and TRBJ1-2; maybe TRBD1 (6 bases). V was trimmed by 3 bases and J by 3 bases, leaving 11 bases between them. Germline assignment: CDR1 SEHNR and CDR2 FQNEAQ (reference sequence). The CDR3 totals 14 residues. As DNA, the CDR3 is TGTGCCAGCAGCTTCGTGACAGGAGACTATGGCTACACCTTC. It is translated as CASSFVTGDYGYTF.

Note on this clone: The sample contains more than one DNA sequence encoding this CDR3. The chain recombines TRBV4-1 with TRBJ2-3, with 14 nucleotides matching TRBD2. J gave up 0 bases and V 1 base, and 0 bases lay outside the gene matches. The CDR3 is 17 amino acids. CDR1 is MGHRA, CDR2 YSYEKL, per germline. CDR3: CASSQGLAGGSTDTQYF. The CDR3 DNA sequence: TGCGCCAGCAGCCAAGGACTAGCGGGGGGGAGCACAGATACGCAGTATTTT.